The rows below give T cell receptor beta chains drawn from one sample of a study of blood T cell repertoires in COVID-19. Profiling relied on immunoSEQ multiplex PCR, and the TCRdb table lists in-frame clones only, not all of them. In the table there are more than 300,000 clones, about nine tenths of which are singletons. Source material: peripheral blood. These receptors came from a woman between 25 and 40 years old with COVID-19, enrolled during active disease. Each CDR3 is given with its conserved first and last residue. D genes are given only for firm matches.

>TRBV2|TRBJ1-5|.|13
TGTGCCAGCCTGTACGGTGGTGATCAGCCCCAGCATTTT
CASLYGGDQPQHF
>TRBV5-6|TRBJ1-6|TRBD1|13
TGTGCCAGCAGCTTGTGGGACAGTCTCTCCCTCCACTTT
CASSLWDSLSLHF
>TRBV4-1|TRBJ1-2|.|15
TGCGCCAGCAGCCAAGTTCACGAAGGGGCGGTTGGCTACACCTTC
CASSQVHEGAVGYTF
>TRBV28|TRBJ2-2|TRBD2|16
TGTGCCAGCAGTTTAATTAGCGGGGCGAACACCGGGGAGCTGTTTTTT
CASSLISGANTGELFF
>TRBV30|TRBJ2-5|TRBD1|13
TGTGCCAGTTTCCTGGGACAGCAAGAGACCCAGTACTTC
CASFLGQQETQYF
>TRBV4-1|TRBJ2-5|TRBD2|16
TGCGCCAGCAGCCAAGCGACTAGCGGGGGATCGGAGACCCAGTACTTC
CASSQATSGGSETQYF
>TRBV29-1|TRBJ1-6|.|14
TGCAGCGCCCCCCGGGGGGGGGAGAATTCACCCCTCCACTTT
CSAPRGGENSPLHF
>TRBV28|TRBJ2-5|TRBD2|13
TGTGCCAGCAGTTTATCAGCGGGGGGGACCCAGTACTTC
CASSLSAGGTQYF
>TRBV19|TRBJ1-5|.|16
TGTGCCAGTAGTATATTGTGGGAGGGCGGTGGACGGCCCCAGCATTTT
CASSILWEGGGRPQHF
>TRBV4-3|TRBJ2-3|.|16
TGCGCCAGCAGCCAAGATCAGGGATCAGGCCCAGATACGCAGTATTTT
CASSQDQGSGPDTQYF
>TRBV14|TRBJ2-1|.|12
TGTGCCAGCTCTGGACAGTTCAATGAGCAGTTCTTC
CASSGQFNEQFF